The TCR beta chain under discussion was sequenced for a study of blood T cell repertoires in COVID-19. Looking at the study overall: Donors in the United States, Italy and Spain gave samples during acute or convalescent COVID-19. PBMCs, B-cell-depleted T cells, or T cells provided the cDNA or gDNA that made up the material.

This table comes from immunoSEQ multiplex PCR, and its TCRdb copy is limited to in-frame clones, with some not included. Of about 220,000 clones listed, around 84% are singletons. V lost 1 base to trimming and J lost 5 bases; unmatched junction nucleotides: 6. Germline CDR1 is SGHRS and CDR2 is YFSETQ. The CDR3 has 15 residues. Which cohort a participant joined came from the clinical history participants gave. What the recovered Cohort 3 donors had was two negative PCRs, clearance, or symptom resolution. The sample was PBMCs or T cells enriched from blood (not recorded which). The rearrangement joins TRBV5-1 to TRBJ1-5, with 7 bases fitting TRBD1. This TCR was recovered from a woman aged 40 to 49 who had recovered from COVID-19. DNA of the CDR3: TGCGCCAGCAGCTTGACGGCAGGGGGACATCAGCCCCAGCATTTT. The encoded protein is CASSLTAGGHQPQHF. The full variable domain, with the rest looked up from reference TRBV5-1 and TRBJ1-5, is KAGVTQTPRYLIKTRGQQVTLSCSPISGHRSVSWYQQTPGQGLQFLFEYFSETQRNKGNFPGRFSGRQFSNSRSEMNVSTLELGDSALYLCASSLTAGGHQPQHFGDGTRLSIL.